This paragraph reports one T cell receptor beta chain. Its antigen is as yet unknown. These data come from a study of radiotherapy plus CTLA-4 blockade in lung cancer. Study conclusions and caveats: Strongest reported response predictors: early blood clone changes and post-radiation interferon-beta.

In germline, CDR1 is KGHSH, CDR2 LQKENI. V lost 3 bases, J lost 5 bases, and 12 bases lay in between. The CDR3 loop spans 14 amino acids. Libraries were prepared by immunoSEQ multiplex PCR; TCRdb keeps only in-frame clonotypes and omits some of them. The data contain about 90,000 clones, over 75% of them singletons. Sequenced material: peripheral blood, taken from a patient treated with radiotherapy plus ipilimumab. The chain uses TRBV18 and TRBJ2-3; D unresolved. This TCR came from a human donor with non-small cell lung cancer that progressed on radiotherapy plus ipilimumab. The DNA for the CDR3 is TGTGCCAGCTCACCCAAAGTTGGAGAAGATACGCAGTATTTT. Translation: CASSPKVGEDTQYF.